This is a list of T cell receptor beta chains from one sample in a study of cytomegalovirus exposure and HLA in healthy donors. TCRdb's copy holds only in-frame clones and misses some; the assay was immunoSEQ multiplex PCR. The listing records 150,000 to 250,000 clones. The specimen sequenced was PBMCs. These receptor sequences come from a boy aged 5-17 years in good health and CMV-seronegative. CDR3s include the opening cysteine and the closing phenylalanine or tryptophan. D genes are given only for firm matches.

j_call | v_call | cdr3_length | d_call | cdr3_aa | cdr3_nt
TRBJ2-7 | TRBV5-6 | 14 | . | CASSPDYRDYEQYF | TGTGCCAGCAGCCCGGACTACAGAGACTACGAGCAGTACTTC
TRBJ1-2 | TRBV28 | 14 | TRBD1 | CASRLPGQGHGYTF | TGTGCCAGCAGACTCCCGGGACAGGGTCATGGCTACACCTTC
TRBJ1-1 | TRBV5-6 | 16 | . | CASSLVAGLGRTEAFF | TGTGCCAGCAGCTTGGTAGCGGGACTGGGGAGGACTGAAGCTTTCTTT
TRBJ2-7 | TRBV4-3 | 18 | TRBD2 | CASSQALWGAGGSYEQYF | TGCGCCAGCAGCCAGGCCCTTTGGGGTGCGGGGGGCTCCTACGAGCAGTACTTC
TRBJ2-5 | TRBV19 | 15 | TRBD1 | CASKRGTVGQETQYF | TGTGCCAGTAAGCGTGGGACAGTTGGGCAAGAGACCCAGTACTTC
TRBJ2-7 | TRBV7-8 | 12 | . | CASSVSEGEQYF | TGTGCCAGCAGCGTCTCGGAGGGCGAGCAGTACTTC
TRBJ2-7 | TRBV29-1 | 14 | TRBD2 | CSARGGLAAYEQYF | TGCAGCGCTAGGGGGGGACTAGCGGCCTACGAGCAGTACTTC
TRBJ2-3 | TRBV4-2 | 15 | TRBD2 | CASSGLTGGSDTQYF | TGTGCCAGCAGTGGGTTGACGGGGGGGTCAGATACGCAGTATTTT
TRBJ1-5 | TRBV5-1 | 14 | TRBD1 | CASSKDRRDQPQHF | TGCGCCAGCAGCAAGGACAGGCGGGATCAGCCCCAGCATTTT
TRBJ2-7 | TRBV5-1 | 15 | . | CASSLGRGPSYEQYF | TGCGCCAGCAGCCTGGGGAGGGGGCCTTCCTACGAGCAGTACTTC
TRBJ2-2 | TRBV19 | 16 | TRBD2 | CASSISSGGGTGELFF | TGTGCCAGTAGTATATCAAGCGGGGGGGGAACCGGGGAGCTGTTTTTT
TRBJ1-5 | TRBV6-6 | 15 | . | CASSYVTASNQPQHF | TGTGCCAGCAGTTACGTGACAGCTAGCAATCAGCCCCAGCATTTT
TRBJ2-2 | TRBV7-6 | 14 | TRBD1 | CASSPPTGAGELFF | TGTGCCAGCAGCCCACCAACAGGGGCCGGGGAGCTGTTTTTT
TRBJ2-7 | TRBV7-9 | 17 | . | CASSFHPGGTDYYEQYF | TGTGCCAGCAGCTTTCATCCGGGCGGGACGGATTACTACGAGCAGTACTTC
TRBJ2-3 | TRBV6-6 | 14 | . | CASSSTGRGDTQYF | TGTGCCAGCAGTTCCACAGGGAGGGGAGATACGCAGTATTTT
TRBJ2-3 | TRBV19 | 12 | TRBD1 | CASRQGVGTQYF | TGTGCCAGTAGGCAGGGGGTGGGTACGCAGTATTTT
TRBJ1-5 | TRBV15 | 17 | . | CATSRNPRGGLDQPQHF | TGTGCCACCAGCAGAAATCCAAGGGGGGGACTCGATCAGCCCCAGCATTTT
TRBJ2-6 | TRBV7-9 | 15 | . | CASSLGRSGANVLTF | TGTGCCAGCAGCTTGGGGCGCTCTGGGGCCAACGTCCTGACTTTC
TRBJ1-6 | TRBV11-1 | 14 | TRBD1 | CASSLRQGGSPLHF | TGTGCCAGCAGCCTACGACAGGGGGGTTCACCCCTCCACTTT
TRBJ2-4 | TRBV28 | 12 | TRBD2 | CASTATAGIQYF | TGTGCCAGCACCGCGACAGCGGGGATTCAGTACTTC
TRBJ2-7 | TRBV2 | 14 | TRBD1 | CASSAWGQNYEQYF | TGTGCCAGCAGTGCCTGGGGACAGAACTACGAGCAGTACTTC
TRBJ1-3 | TRBV2 | 13 | TRBD1 | CANSTGAGNTIYF | TGTGCCAACTCCACAGGGGCTGGAAACACCATATATTTT
TRBJ2-7 | TRBV5-1 | 11 | . | CASSPGREQYF | TGCGCCAGCAGCCCAGGTCGGGAGCAGTACTTC
TRBJ2-3 | TRBV7-3 | 17 | TRBD1 | CASSLIPRTGRADTQYF | TGTGCCAGCAGCTTAATCCCCCGGACAGGGCGGGCAGATACGCAGTATTTT
TRBJ2-5 | TRBV7-2 | 18 | TRBD2 | CASSRKTSGGPSEETQYF | TGTGCCAGCAGTCGCAAGACTAGCGGGGGGCCCTCCGAAGAGACCCAGTACTTC
TRBJ1-1 | TRBV28 | 14 | . | CASNKAGMNTEAFF | TGTGCCAGCAACAAGGCAGGAATGAACACTGAAGCTTTCTTT
TRBJ2-6 | TRBV6-4 | 16 | TRBD1 | CASSPQGAPGANVLTF | TGTGCCAGCAGTCCGCAGGGGGCGCCGGGGGCCAACGTCCTGACTTTC
TRBJ2-1 | TRBV28 | 16 | TRBD1 | CASGGTRQGAYNEQFF | TGTGCCAGCGGAGGAACCCGACAGGGGGCCTACAATGAGCAGTTCTTC
TRBJ1-2 | TRBV5-6 | 16 | . | CASSLNRVSPTYGYTF | TGTGCCAGCAGCTTGAACAGGGTTTCCCCCACCTATGGCTACACCTTC
TRBJ2-7 | TRBV7-9 | 13 | . | CASSLALQGEQYF | TGTGCCAGCAGCTTAGCTCTTCAGGGCGAGCAGTACTTC
TRBJ2-7 | TRBV29-1 | 11 | . | CSVGSEVEQYF | TGCAGCGTGGGGAGCGAAGTGGAGCAGTACTTC
TRBJ2-2 | TRBV7-3 | 16 | . | CASSLRVASRGGELFF | TGTGCCAGCAGCTTAAGGGTCGCTTCACGCGGTGGGGAGCTGTTTTTT
TRBJ2-1 | TRBV11-2 | 12 | . | CASNQLVNEQFF | TGTGCCAGCAACCAGCTAGTCAATGAGCAGTTCTTC
TRBJ2-5 | TRBV30 | 17 | TRBD2 | CAWSPGLAALYQETQYF | TGTGCCTGGAGTCCGGGACTAGCGGCGTTGTACCAAGAGACCCAGTACTTC
TRBJ2-7 | TRBV28 | 19 | TRBD2 | CASSSGLAGYFNLSYEQYF | TGTGCCAGCAGTTCGGGACTAGCGGGGTACTTTAATTTATCCTACGAGCAGTACTTC
TRBJ2-7 | TRBV20-1 | 11 | . | CGGGIRNEQYF | TGTGGGGGGGGCATTAGGAACGAGCAGTACTTC
TRBJ1-2 | TRBV7-3 | 14 | . | CASSIQATSYGYTF | TGTGCCAGCAGCATACAAGCTACTAGCTATGGCTACACCTTC
TRBJ1-5 | TRBV19 | 16 | . | CASSPLVAVSEQPQHF | TGTGCCAGTAGCCCCCTCGTGGCAGTCTCGGAGCAGCCCCAGCATTTT
TRBJ1-6 | TRBV28 | 17 | TRBD1 | CASSLTTGGTYNSPLHF | TGTGCCAGCAGCTTAACTACAGGGGGAACCTATAATTCACCCCTCCACTTT